What follows are 10 T cell receptor beta chains derived from one specimen sequenced in a study of CD8 T cells in ankylosing spondylitis. One entry per CDR3 protein, called by TCRdb with MiXCR from the 5' RACE reads. Counted here are 85,000 to 100,000 distinct CDR3 sequences, over 6.5% occurring once; the ten biggest clones make up nearly 10%. The sample taken for sequencing was blood, either unsorted or a sorted T cell fraction (not recorded which). The receptors were gathered from a male donor with ankylosing spondylitis or in good health (not recorded which).

This clonotype appeared many times. The V and J genes are TRBV12-3 or TRBV12-4 and TRBJ2-3, with TRBD1 matching over 9 bases. The CDR3 consists of 13 residues. Germline trimming cut 6 bases from V and 8 bases from J; bases unmatched to any gene: 6. The CDR3 DNA follows: TGTGCCAGCAGCACGATACAGGGGGCTACGCAGTATTTT. Its protein product is CASSTIQGATQYF.

In this sample, this clonotype turned up many times. The CDR3 sequence: CSAVHPRNYGYTF. The DNA for the CDR3 is TGCAGTGCCGTCCACCCGCGTAACTATGGCTACACCTTC. The V call is TRBV20-1, the J call TRBJ1-2; D ambiguous. The CDR3 contains 13 residues. The germline V gene encodes CDR1 DFQATT and CDR2 SNEGSKA (reference sequence). V was shortened by 6 bases and J by 1 base, with 12 bases between the two germline ends.

This clonotype occurred many times. The chain is built from TRBV10-3 and TRBJ1-5; D might be TRBD1 (5 bases). V was cut by 6 bases and J by 10 bases, with 16 bases left in between. This CDR3 is 13 amino acids long. Germline CDR1 reads ENHRY; CDR2 reads SYGVKD. CDR3 DNA: TGTGCCATCAGGGCGGGGGAGGAGGGCCCCCAGCATTTT. The encoded protein is CAIRAGEEGPQHF.

CDR3 DNA: TGCAGCGCCTTTCCCTCGGGACTTGCCGGGGAGCTGTTTTTT. Amino acid sequence: CSAFPSGLAGELFF. The chain links TRBV29-1 to TRBJ2-2, with D perhaps TRBD2 (6 bases). From germline, CDR1 is SQVTM and CDR2 ANQGSEA. The CDR3 spans 14 residues. V gave up 7 bases and J gave up 6 bases, with 18 bases separating them.

This clonotype was observed many times. The chain couples TRBV12-3 or TRBV12-4 to TRBJ1-1; D gene unclear. Trimming took off 4 bases at V and 6 bases at J, with 21 bases between the two ends. The CDR3 has 16 residues. CDR3: CASSSGRRSSWAEAFF. The CDR3 DNA is TGTGCCAGCAGTTCCGGACGGAGATCGAGCTGGGCTGAAGCTTTCTTT.

This clonotype was seen repeatedly, ten times or more. The chain carries TRBV20-1 and TRBJ2-7, with D unresolved. The CDR3 extends over 15 amino acids. Trimming removed 3 bases from V and 4 bases from J, with 19 bases in between. Germline V gene lookup returns CDR1 DFQATT and CDR2 SNEGSKA (reference sequence). In DNA, the CDR3 is TGCAGTGCTAGGTCCCGTCCTCTCGGCCCATACGAGCAGTACTTC. This encodes CSARSRPLGPYEQYF.

This clonotype showed up many times. The chain combines TRBV20-1 with TRBJ2-1; the match to TRBD2 covers 13 bases. Germline V gives CDR1 DFQATT, CDR2 SNEGSKA (reference sequence). CDR3 length: 15 amino acids. The V gene end was trimmed by 6 bases and the J gene end by 2 bases; junction bases not matched to a gene: 4. CDR3: CSARTSGGTYNEQFF. CDR3 sequence (DNA): TGCAGTGCGCGGACTAGCGGGGGAACCTACAATGAGCAGTTCTTC.

This clonotype occurred many times. J is TRBJ2-5 and V is TRBV5-6, with D possibly being TRBD2 (6 bases). The CDR3 has 15 amino acids. Trimming cost V 4 bases and J 5 bases, with 18 bases left between them. Germline V gives CDR1 SGHDT, CDR2 YYEEEE. The CDR3: CASSGEGGAEETQYF. CDR3 bases: TGTGCCAGCAGCGGGGAAGGAGGGGCGGAGGAGACCCAGTACTTC.

Many counts were recorded for this clonotype. This chain uses TRBV20-1 with TRBJ2-3; no clear D gene. The germline V gene has CDR1 DFQATT and CDR2 SNEGSKA (reference sequence). This CDR3 contains 10 residues. Trimming stripped 7 bases from V and 10 bases from J, with 12 bases between. CDR3 in DNA: TGCAGTGTTTTATCCCGGGCGCAGTATTTT. Translation: CSVLSRAQYF.

This clonotype was seen repeatedly, ten times or more. The V call is TRBV6-5, the J call TRBJ2-7; 13 nucleotides agree with TRBD2. CDR3 length equals 15 residues. V was clipped by 2 bases and J by 6 bases; unmatched bases: 4. Germline CDR1 MNHEY, CDR2 SVGAGI. The CDR3 region has the DNA TGTGCCAGCAGTTACCCGACTAGCGGGGGGCCCGAGCAGTACTTC. It codes for CASSYPTSGGPEQYF.